Listed below are T cell receptor beta chains from one sample, sequenced in a study of lymphopenia after photon versus proton radiotherapy. The protocol was immunoSEQ multiplex PCR, while the TCRdb copy is restricted to in-frame clones and leaves out a portion. This sample has about 55,000 clones, with about 88% found just once. This specimen consisted of peripheral blood, obtained from a patient treated with proton-based radiotherapy. The source of these receptors is a man aged 55 to 70 with pancreatic cancer. Each CDR3 is given without its conserved first and last residue. Clone size is shown for a subset of rows, as once, few, many or a class of expanded clone.

TRBV7-9	TRBJ1-5	NA	ASSLANQENQPQH
TRBV28	TRBJ2-7	NA	ASSNPGPREQY
TRBV6-1	TRBJ1-5	NA	ASSSFRGQPQH
TRBV19	TRBJ2-1	once	ASSIDLDSGQF
TRBV18	TRBJ2-7	NA	ASSQQATYEQY
TRBV5-4	TRBJ2-1	NA	ASSLAGSGIGNEQF
TRBV28	TRBJ2-7	NA	ASSPWDEQY
TRBV30	TRBJ1-1	NA	AAQGNTEAF
TRBV10-3	TRBJ1-1	NA	AISVGIGTEAF
TRBV27	TRBJ2-1	NA	ASSLSPGGDNEQF
TRBV25-1	TRBJ1-3	NA	ASSDPKDRGGNTIY
TRBV5-1	TRBJ1-4	once	ASSVQGSANEKLF
TRBV5-5	TRBJ2-5	NA	ASSLGLAAGETQY
TRBV5-4	TRBJ2-2	NA	ASSLRAGGTGELF
TRBV28	TRBJ2-7	NA	ASSISGTTYEQY
TRBV5-1	TRBJ2-2	NA	ASSFTVTSGELF
TRBV11-2	TRBJ2-3	NA	ASSLKSSSTDTQY
TRBV30	TRBJ1-1	NA	AWSVRTYSSQPEAF
TRBV19	TRBJ1-5	NA	ASSIPRRNNQPQH
TRBV18	TRBJ2-1	few	ASSPGWGEVHNEQF
TRBV6-5	TRBJ2-1	NA	ASSYSRGGHGNEQF
TRBV5-4	TRBJ2-5	NA	ASSGGDRGWETQY
TRBV2	TRBJ2-5	NA	ASSRGRDFTSGRVLETQY
TRBV20-1	TRBJ1-2	NA	SAITDYGYT
TRBV27	TRBJ2-7	few	ASSSAATQGARNEQY
TRBV7-6	TRBJ2-7	NA	ASSRVRVDEQY
TRBV6-5	TRBJ2-7	once	ASSFAGTRNEQY
TRBV28	TRBJ1-2	NA	ASRSPGQGAQGLEGYT
TRBV19	TRBJ2-5	NA	ASSSAHGAQY
TRBV7-3	TRBJ2-1	few	ASSPSRNNEQF
TRBV28	TRBJ2-7	NA	ASSYPPSVYEQY
TRBV18	TRBJ2-5	once	ASSRISGGQETQY
TRBV7-2	TRBJ2-7	once	ASSLRREAAYEQY
TRBV25-1	TRBJ2-1	NA	ASRRTVEQF
TRBV7-2	TRBJ1-4	once	ASSLSSKFNEKLF
TRBV6-1	TRBJ2-7	NA	ASSGLGKKSYEQY
TRBV5-1	TRBJ2-7	NA	ASSFGQHYEQY
TRBV4-2	TRBJ2-7	NA	ASSQDRTSGRARYTYEQY